What follows is one T cell receptor (beta chain) and its context. Sequencing used immunoSEQ multiplex PCR; TCRdb keeps in-frame clones, though not all of them. The profile covers 55,000 to 70,000 clones, with approximately 93% appearing a single time and under 2% taken by the ten largest. The data are from a study of T cell changes during pregnancy in multiple sclerosis. The junction had 2 bases not matched to a gene; V was cut back by 0 bases and J by 1 base. This CDR3 has 16 amino acids. CDR1 MNHNY and CDR2 SVGAGI come from the germline V gene (reference sequence). The chain employs TRBV6-6 and TRBJ2-3; 9 bases are a match to TRBD2. Sequencing was performed on peripheral blood, taken after pregnancy. This receptor was obtained from a female donor with multiple sclerosis, enrolled in a pregnancy study. CDR3 nucleotides: TGTGCCAGCAGTTACTCATTAGCGGGAGGCACAGATACGCAGTATTTT. Translated, it gives CASSYSLAGGTDTQYF.